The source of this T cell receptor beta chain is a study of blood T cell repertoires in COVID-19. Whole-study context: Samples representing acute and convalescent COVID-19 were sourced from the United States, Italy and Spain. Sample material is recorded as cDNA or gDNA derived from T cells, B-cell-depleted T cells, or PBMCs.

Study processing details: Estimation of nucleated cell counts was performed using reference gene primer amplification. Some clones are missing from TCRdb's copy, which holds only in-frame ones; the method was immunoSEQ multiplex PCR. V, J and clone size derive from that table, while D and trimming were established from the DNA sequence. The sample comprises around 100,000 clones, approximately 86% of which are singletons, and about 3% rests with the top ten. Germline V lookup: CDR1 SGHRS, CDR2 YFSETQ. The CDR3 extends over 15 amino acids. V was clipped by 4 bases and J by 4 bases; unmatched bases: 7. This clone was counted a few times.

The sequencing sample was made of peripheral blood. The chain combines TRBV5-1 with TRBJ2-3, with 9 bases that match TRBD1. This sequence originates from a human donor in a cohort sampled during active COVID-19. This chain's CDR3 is CASSRGQGISDTQYF. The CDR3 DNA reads TGCGCCAGCAGCAGGGGACAGGGAATTTCAGATACGCAGTATTTT. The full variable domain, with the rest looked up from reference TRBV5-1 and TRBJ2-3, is KAGVTQTPRYLIKTRGQQVTLSCSPISGHRSVSWYQQTPGQGLQFLFEYFSETQRNKGNFPGRFSGRQFSNSRSEMNVSTLELGDSALYLCASSRGQGISDTQYFGPGTRLTVL.